This T cell receptor beta chain comes out of a study of cytomegalovirus exposure and HLA in healthy donors. Study-wide context: An early release of data contained 70 million to 95 million unique TCRs, which came from HLA-typed donors.

As concerns this clone: The antigen remains unidentified. Other DNA sequences in the sample encode the same CDR3.

The PCR ran on 60 Vbeta and 13 Jbeta primers. This table comes from immunoSEQ multiplex PCR, and its TCRdb copy is limited to in-frame clones, with some not included. The top ten clones hold roughly 2% of a sample with roughly 150,000 clones, roughly 70% of them seen once. Broader study findings: TCR beta V segments were, for the most part, productive about 87% or about 30% of the time in an earlier analysis. The study carried out a later analysis of TCR beta sequences. It associated 15,000 to 20,000 of them with specific HLA alleles at a false discovery rate of 0.05.

The material sequenced was PBMCs. The receptor comes from a woman aged 35 to 49 in good health and CMV-seronegative.

The CDR3 region is CASTRGTRGTGELFF. CDR3 sequence (DNA): TGTGCCAGCACCAGGGGGACCCGAGGCACCGGGGAGCTGTTTTTT. This chain joins TRBV19 and TRBJ2-2, with TRBD1 identical over 7 bases. Losses at the gene ends were 9 bases for V and 4 bases for J; bases not matched to a gene: 11. Germline V gives CDR1 LNHDA, CDR2 SQIVND (reference sequence). The CDR3 runs to 15 residues.